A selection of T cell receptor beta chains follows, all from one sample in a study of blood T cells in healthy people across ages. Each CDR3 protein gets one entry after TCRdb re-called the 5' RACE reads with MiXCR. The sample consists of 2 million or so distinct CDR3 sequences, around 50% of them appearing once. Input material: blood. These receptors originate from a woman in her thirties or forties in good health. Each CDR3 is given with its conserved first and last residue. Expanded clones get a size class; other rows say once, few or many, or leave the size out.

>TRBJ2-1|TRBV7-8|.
CAGGFAGGPYNEQFF
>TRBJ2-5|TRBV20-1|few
CSATETQYF
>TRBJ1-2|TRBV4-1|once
CASSQLTRDREWGGSYYGYTF
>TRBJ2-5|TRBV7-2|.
CASSSTDSGGTQYF
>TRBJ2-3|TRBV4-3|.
CASSRDWFADTQYF
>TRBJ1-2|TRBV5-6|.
CASSVDTGIGPSNYGYTF
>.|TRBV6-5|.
CASSRSVESPETQYF
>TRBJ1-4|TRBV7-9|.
CASSPEKGFNEKLFF
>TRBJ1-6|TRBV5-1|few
CASSLTGRNSPLHF
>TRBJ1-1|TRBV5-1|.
CASSLKGDMNTEAFF
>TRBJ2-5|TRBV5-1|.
CASSYASGELGETQYF
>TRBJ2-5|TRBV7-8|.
CASRPIQETQYF
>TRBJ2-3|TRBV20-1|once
CSGNRDRVTDTQYF
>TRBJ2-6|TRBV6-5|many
CASRRQGGSGANVLTF
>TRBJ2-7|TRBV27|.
CASADTPYEQYF
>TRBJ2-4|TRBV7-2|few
CASSLGGGGAGNIQYF
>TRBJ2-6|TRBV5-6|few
CASAKGFGANVLTF
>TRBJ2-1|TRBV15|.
CATSRSGTAQGEQFF
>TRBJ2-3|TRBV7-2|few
CASSPVATSGGTDTQYF
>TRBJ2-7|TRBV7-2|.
CASSLETSTYEQYF
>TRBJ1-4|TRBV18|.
CASSTGTWNEKLFF
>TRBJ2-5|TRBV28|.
CASRDRSFREQYF
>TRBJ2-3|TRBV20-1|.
CSATASGRRSTDTQYF
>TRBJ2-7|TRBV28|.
CASAYTSYSYEQYF
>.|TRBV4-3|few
CASSQDFAAPSYEQYF
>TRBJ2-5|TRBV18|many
CASSSGLQETQYF
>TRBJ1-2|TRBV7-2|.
CGSSLEEQGAYGYTF
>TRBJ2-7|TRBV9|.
CASSEGESPTDEQYF
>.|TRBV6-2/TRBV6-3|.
CASSKRQGGYEQYF
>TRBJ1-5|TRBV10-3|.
CASGQGAGQPQHF
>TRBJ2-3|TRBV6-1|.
CASSDPTVPSTDTQYF
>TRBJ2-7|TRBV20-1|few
CSARIRGRYEQYF
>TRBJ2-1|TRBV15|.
CATSPRAGRYNEQFF
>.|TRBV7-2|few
CASSLGAGQGETQYF
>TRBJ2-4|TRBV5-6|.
CASSLAGLGAKNIQYF
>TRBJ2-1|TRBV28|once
CASSSGGAYETQFF
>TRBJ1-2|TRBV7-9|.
CASSPPGASGYTF
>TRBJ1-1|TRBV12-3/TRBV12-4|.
CASTPGSEAFF
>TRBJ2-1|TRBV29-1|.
CSVDRVSSYNEQFF
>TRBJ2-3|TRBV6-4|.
CASSDSWDSTDTQYF
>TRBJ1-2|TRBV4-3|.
CASSQGSGDGYTF